This T cell receptor beta chain was identified during a study of blood T cell repertoires in COVID-19. Study in general: The study drew acute and convalescent COVID-19 samples from the United States, Italy and Spain.

CDR1 and CDR2 (germline): MGHRA, YSYEKL. V was pared by 0 bases and J by 6 bases, with 18 bases between. CDR3 size: 17 residues. The assay was immunoSEQ multiplex PCR, and TCRdb's table has in-frame clones only and misses some. Of around 180,000 clones listed, 70% to 90% were seen once; the top ten hold under 7.5%. The sequencing sample was made of peripheral blood. This sequence joins TRBV4-1 and TRBJ2-1, with D uncertain. The clonotype originates from an elderly man with COVID-19, enrolled during active disease. The CDR3: CASSQDTFGTTGNEQFF. The CDR3 DNA sequence: TGCGCCAGCAGCCAAGATACCTTCGGCACCACGGGCAATGAGCAGTTCTTC.